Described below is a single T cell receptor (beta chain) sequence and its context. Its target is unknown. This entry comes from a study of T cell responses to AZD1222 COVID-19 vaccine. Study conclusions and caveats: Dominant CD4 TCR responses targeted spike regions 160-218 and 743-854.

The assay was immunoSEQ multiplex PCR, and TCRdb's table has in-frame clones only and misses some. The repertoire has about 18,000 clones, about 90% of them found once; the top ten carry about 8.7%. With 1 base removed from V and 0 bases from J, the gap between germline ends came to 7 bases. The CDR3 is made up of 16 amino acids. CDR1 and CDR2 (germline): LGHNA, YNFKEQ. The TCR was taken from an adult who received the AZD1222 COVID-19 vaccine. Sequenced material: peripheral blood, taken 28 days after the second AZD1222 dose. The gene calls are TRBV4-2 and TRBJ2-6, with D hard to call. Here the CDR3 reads CASSQGGNSGANVLTF. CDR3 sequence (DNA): TGTGCCAGCAGCCAAGGCGGAAACTCTGGGGCCAACGTCCTGACTTTC.